This T cell receptor (beta chain) appears in the sequencing data of a study of breast tumors, draining lymph nodes, adjacent tissues. Breast cancer patients provided tissue from their axillary draining lymph nodes. This clonotype was detected many times. MiXCR, run by TCRdb on the multiplex PCR reads, gives a single entry per CDR3 protein. The table lists approximately 280,000 distinct CDR3 sequences, about 30% of them singletons, with 0.85% to 1.3% in the top ten. The sequenced sample was axillary lymph node tissue. The TCR was taken from a female donor with breast cancer. Some clones in this sample may be carry-over from other donors' samples.

The CDR3 sequence: CASSYQTETQYF. CDR3 DNA: TGTGCCAGCAGCTACCAGACAGAGACCCAGTACTTC. This chain links TRBV5-8 with TRBJ2-5; the D is unclear. Germline CDR1 and CDR2: SGHTS and YDEGEE. The CDR3 length is 12 residues. The ends were cut back, 3 bases at V and 4 bases at J, with 7 bases in the middle.